These 21 T cell receptor beta chains were all obtained from the same sample, sequenced in a study of blood T cell repertoires in COVID-19. Repertoires were generated with immunoSEQ multiplex PCR, while TCRdb's copy carries only in-frame clones and drops some. The sample includes a few hundred thousand clones, 70% to 90% seen only once; the top ten take more than 2%. The source material was PBMCs or T cells enriched from blood (not recorded which). All receptors come from a man aged 25-45 years who had recovered from COVID-19.

The J gene is TRBJ2-5, the V gene TRBV7-2; 7 positions agree with TRBD2. The CDR3 covers 15 residues. Germline V CDR1 and CDR2: SGHTA, FQGNSA. The trim removed 5 bases at V and 0 bases at J, leaving 6 bases unmatched. The chain's CDR3 is CASSLMGGDQETQYF. CDR3 DNA: TGTGCCAGCAGCCTCATGGGGGGGGACCAAGAGACCCAGTACTTC.

The CDR3 DNA sequence: TGTGCCAGCAGTTACTCGGCCGGGACAGGACTTCGGTCCCTCCACTTT. This translates into CASSYSAGTGLRSLHF. The chain uses TRBV6-2 or TRBV6-3 and TRBJ1-6; 8 positions match TRBD1. This CDR3 region has 16 residues. V shed 0 bases and J 14 bases; nucleotides not matched to a gene: 12. CDR1 is MNHEY, CDR2 SVGEGT, per germline.

V usage is TRBV13 and J usage is TRBJ1-6; a weak D match, TRBD1 (5 bases). Germline CDR1 reads PRHDT; CDR2 reads FYEKMQ (reference sequence). V was clipped by 3 bases and J by 7 bases, with 16 bases between them. This CDR3 comprises 16 residues. This CDR3 reads CASSLGSAGRNSPLHF. The CDR3 DNA reads TGTGCCAGCAGCTTGGGTAGCGCAGGGAGGAATTCACCCCTCCACTTT.

This chain uses TRBV7-2 with TRBJ2-4; D may be TRBD2 (5 bases). CDR3 length equals 14 residues. V was cut by 2 bases and J by 8 bases, with 13 bases left in between. Germline assignment: CDR1 SGHTA and CDR2 FQGNSA. CDR3 sequence reads: CASSLTGAGDIQYF. In DNA form, the CDR3 reads TGTGCCAGCAGCTTAACTGGAGCCGGGGACATTCAGTACTTC.

The chain links TRBV30 to TRBJ1-2; possible D gene TRBD1, 6 bases. The CDR3 contains 12 residues. V lost 0 bases to trimming and J lost 4 bases, with 6 bases between them. From germline, CDR1 is GTSNPN and CDR2 SVGIG (reference sequence). The DNA for the CDR3 is TGTGCCTGGAGTGTACAGGGCTATGGCTACACCTTC. Translated, it gives CAWSVQGYGYTF.

The gene calls are TRBV20-1 and TRBJ2-7; 9 bases match TRBD2. CDR3 length: 16 amino acids. With V trimmed by 3 bases and J by 5 bases, 14 bases remained unmatched. CDR1 is DFQATT, CDR2 SNEGSKA, per germline (reference sequence). CDR3 amino acids: CSASQEAGGLWHEQYF. The CDR3 nucleotides read TGCAGTGCTAGTCAGGAGGCGGGGGGGCTTTGGCACGAGCAGTACTTC.

The genes are TRBV18 and TRBJ1-1; TRBD1 is a possible D gene (6 bases). This CDR3 comprises 15 residues. Germline V lookup: CDR1 KGHSH, CDR2 LQKENI. V dropped 3 bases and J dropped 3 bases, with 14 bases sitting between them. CDR3 in amino acids: CASSPRAGEHTEAFF. The CDR3 DNA is TGTGCCAGCTCACCGCGGGCAGGGGAGCACACTGAAGCTTTCTTT.

The chain employs TRBV19 and TRBJ2-1, with 8 bases fitting TRBD2. Germline V gene lookup returns CDR1 LNHDA and CDR2 SQIVND (reference sequence). Trimming took 5 bases from V and 8 from J; bases not matched to a gene: 8. The CDR3 runs 14 residues. For the CDR3, the DNA is TGTGCCAGTAGTTACCAGCGGGGGTTCGATGAGCAGTTCTTC. Translation: CASSYQRGFDEQFF.

This clone was recorded only once. The gene calls are TRBV7-2 and TRBJ1-6; a possible D gene is TRBD1 (5 bases). The CDR3 loop spans 14 amino acids. Germline assignment: CDR1 SGHTA and CDR2 FQGNSA. V lost 6 bases, J lost 10 bases, and 16 bases lay in between. This CDR3 reads CASRPIGRASPLHF. The CDR3 DNA reads TGTGCCAGCAGACCAATAGGCAGGGCCTCACCCCTCCACTTT. Filled out from reference TRBV7-2 and TRBJ1-6, the complete variable domain reads GAGVSQSPSNKVTEKGKDVELRCDPISGHTALYWYRQSLGQGLEFLIYFQGNSAPDKSGLPSDRFSAERTGGSVSTLTIQRTQQEDSAVYLCASRPIGRASPLHFGNGTRLTVT.

The chain combines TRBV23-1 with TRBJ2-1, with TRBD1 matching 10 bases. TRBV23-1 is given ORF status, its function remaining uncertain. The length of the CDR3 is 16 residues. The junction had 5 bases not matched to a gene; V was cut back by 1 base and J by 5 bases. CDR3 loop: CASSQLVTGGNNEQFF. For the CDR3, the DNA is TGCGCCAGCAGTCAATTAGTGACAGGGGGCAACAATGAGCAGTTCTTC.

The chain uses TRBV6-5 and TRBJ1-1; the D is unclear. V lost 6 bases to trimming and J lost 3 bases, with 14 bases between them. The CDR3 contains 14 residues. Germline-derived CDR1 and CDR2 are MNHEY and SVGAGI. The CDR3 DNA sequence: TGTGCCAGCAGCTTTTCGGGGAAGCACACTGAAGCTTTCTTT. As protein: CASSFSGKHTEAFF.

This clone was counted between two and nine times. The chain joins TRBV9 to TRBJ1-1; possibly TRBD1 for D (5 bases). Trimming shortened V by 3 bases and J by 3 bases, and 9 bases separated the two germline ends. Germline CDR1 is SGDLS and CDR2 is YYNGEE. CDR3 length: 13 amino acids. In nucleotides, the CDR3 is TGTGCCAGCAGCGCCGGGACTCACACTGAAGCTTTCTTT. Amino acids: CASSAGTHTEAFF.

The rearrangement uses TRBV5-1 and TRBJ1-2; D gene unclear. Deletions cut 4 bases from V and 1 base from J, with 8 bases between. The CDR3 consists of 13 residues. In germline, CDR1 is SGHRS, CDR2 YFSETQ. Written as DNA, the CDR3 is TGCGCCAGCAGCCCCGCAGTTAACTATGGCTACACCTTC. Protein product: CASSPAVNYGYTF. The full variable domain, rest sourced from reference TRBV5-1 and TRBJ1-2, is KAGVTQTPRYLIKTRGQQVTLSCSPISGHRSVSWYQQTPGQGLQFLFEYFSETQRNKGNFPGRFSGRQFSNSRSEMNVSTLELGDSALYLCASSPAVNYGYTFGSGTRLTVV.

The chain recombines TRBV19 with TRBJ2-2; possibly TRBD1 for D (6 bases). The CDR3 runs to 15 residues. V dropped 9 bases and J dropped 4 bases, with 18 bases sitting between them. CDR1 is LNHDA, CDR2 SQIVND, per germline (reference sequence). CDR3 sequence reads: CASRKNTGSTGELFF. In nucleotides, the CDR3 is TGTGCCAGCCGAAAAAACACAGGGTCCACCGGGGAGCTGTTTTTT.

V is TRBV3-1 (or the pseudogene TRBV3-2) and J is TRBJ1-1; D is uncertain. CDR1 and CDR2 from the germline V gene are LGHDT and YNNKEL (reference sequence). CDR3 length equals 15 residues. Trimming stripped 3 bases from V and 1 base from J, with 12 bases between. CDR3 loop: CASSHPRMTNTEAFF. The CDR3 nucleotides are TGTGCCAGCAGCCACCCTAGGATGACGAACACTGAAGCTTTCTTT.

The rearrangement joins TRBV7-3 to TRBJ2-1; 11 positions match TRBD2. CDR1 SGHTA and CDR2 FQGTGA come from the germline V gene. The CDR3 totals 15 residues. The ends lost 3 bases at V and 10 bases at J; junction bases unmatched: 8. The CDR3: CASSFSGGALGEQFF. The CDR3 DNA sequence: TGTGCCAGCAGCTTTAGCGGGGGGGCCCTTGGAGAGCAGTTCTTC.

V and J are TRBV6-5 and TRBJ1-1; 7 bases match TRBD1. Losses at the gene ends were 5 bases for V and 7 bases for J; bases not matched to a gene: 4. The CDR3 extends over 12 amino acids. Germline V gene sequence: CDR1 MNHEY, CDR2 SVGAGI. This CDR3 is CASSTQGNEAFF. The CDR3 nucleotides read TGTGCCAGCAGTACACAGGGGAATGAAGCTTTCTTT.

The rearrangement links TRBV6-6 to TRBJ1-1, with TRBD1 identical over 7 bases. This CDR3 spans 14 amino acids. CDR1 and CDR2 (germline): MNHNY, SVGAGI (reference sequence). Trimming at V came to 8 bases and at J to 11 bases, leaving 17 bases not matched to a gene. CDR3: CASGSRQGILRAFF. The CDR3 DNA follows: TGTGCCAGCGGGAGCAGACAGGGTATCCTTCGGGCTTTCTTT.

The rearrangement uses TRBV4-3 and TRBJ2-1, with a tentative D call TRBD2 (5 bases). CDR3 size: 18 residues. V lost 2 bases, J lost 5 bases, and 22 bases lay in between. CDR1 and CDR2 (germline): LGHNA, YSLEER. The CDR3 here is CASSQRFPSGVLNNEQFF. CDR3 in DNA: TGCGCCAGCAGCCAAAGGTTTCCATCCGGGGTGTTGAACAATGAGCAGTTCTTC.

CDR3 DNA sequence: TGTGCCAGCACAGGGGTCGACCGGAGGCAGTACTTC. Its protein is CASTGVDRRQYF. V gene TRBV27 combines with J gene TRBJ2-7; D perhaps matches TRBD1 (6 bases). The length of the CDR3 is 12 residues. Trimming left V 7 bases short and J 9 bases short, with 16 bases between. CDR1 is MNHEY, CDR2 SMNVEV, per germline (reference sequence).

The chain has TRBV6-5 and TRBJ1-2, with no clear D. Per the germline V gene, CDR1 is MNHEY and CDR2 is SVGAGI. This CDR3 has 11 residues. Trimming took off 8 bases at V and 4 bases at J, with 8 bases between the two ends. The CDR3 DNA reads TGTGCCAGCGGGCCCCCCTATGGCTACACCTTC. This gives the protein CASGPPYGYTF.